The 32 T cell receptor beta chains below come from one sample, sequenced in a study of blood T cell repertoires in COVID-19. Data came from immunoSEQ multiplex PCR; TCRdb stores just in-frame clones and leaves some out. The sample has about 270,000 clones; 86% are singletons. Input material: peripheral blood. These TCRs come from a man aged 40-50 years with active or convalescent COVID-19.

The chain has TRBV6-2 or TRBV6-3 and TRBJ2-7; D possibly corresponds to TRBD1 (5 bases). CDR1 is MNHEY and CDR2 is SVGEGT in the germline V gene. V was cut by 5 bases and J by 0 bases, with 8 bases left in between. The CDR3 consists of 13 residues. CDR3 sequence: CASSRTGSYEQYF. The CDR3 bases are TGTGCCAGCAGTCGTACAGGCTCCTACGAGCAGTACTTC.

The chain combines TRBV6-6 with TRBJ2-7; TRBD2 agrees at 10 bases. Germline CDR1 MNHNY, CDR2 SVGAGI (reference sequence). The CDR3 spans 15 residues. The junction had 9 bases not matched to a gene; V was cut back by 6 bases and J by 4 bases. CDR3 protein: CASSMLAGDPYEQYF. Written as DNA, the CDR3 is TGTGCCAGCAGCATGCTAGCGGGGGACCCTTACGAGCAGTACTTC.

The rearrangement uses TRBV4-1 and TRBJ2-7, with TRBD1 identical over 10 bases. This CDR3 is 16 amino acids long. V was pared by 1 base and J by 3 bases, with 6 bases of the junction left unmatched. The germline gives CDR1 MGHRA, CDR2 YSYEKL. The chain's CDR3 is CASSQARTGGFYEQYF. CDR3 bases: TGCGCCAGCAGCCAAGCCCGGACAGGGGGGTTCTACGAGCAGTACTTC.

This sequence joins TRBV18 and TRBJ1-3; TRBD1 matches at 9 bases. With V trimmed by 0 bases and J by 1 base, 1 base remained unmatched. CDR3 size: 16 residues. Germline lookup yields CDR1 KGHSH and CDR2 LQKENI. The CDR3 sequence: CASSPPGTGSGNTIYF. The CDR3 DNA reads TGTGCCAGCTCACCACCGGGGACAGGGTCTGGAAACACCATATATTTT.

The chain has TRBV5-1 and TRBJ1-6; 8 bases match TRBD1. The germline gives CDR1 SGHRS, CDR2 YFSETQ. Trimming removed 4 bases from V and 12 bases from J; junction bases left unmatched: 6. The CDR3 has 13 residues. CDR3 DNA: TGCGCCAGCAGCCCGGGACAGGAGGTACCCCTCCACTTT. It yields the protein CASSPGQEVPLHF.

This sequence joins TRBV12-3 or TRBV12-4 and TRBJ2-1; D is uncertain. Trimming pared 8 bases from V and 5 bases from J, leaving 13 bases between. The CDR3 extends over 13 amino acids. The CDR3: CASCPPVNNEQFF. DNA for the CDR3: TGTGCCAGCTGCCCCCCGGTGAACAATGAGCAGTTCTTC.

The V call is TRBV11-3, the J call TRBJ1-1, with D unresolved. The CDR3 contains 17 residues. V lost 5 bases, J lost 2 bases, and 21 bases lay in between. Per germline, CDR1 SGHNT and CDR2 YENEEA. The CDR3 DNA sequence: TGTGCCAGCAGCCCGAAAGGCGGTCTGGTCCTAAACACTGAAGCTTTCTTT. It is translated as CASSPKGGLVLNTEAFF. Full variable domain (remainder filled in from reference TRBV11-3 and TRBJ1-1): EAGVVQSPRYKIIEKKQPVAFWCNPISGHNTLYWYLQNLGQGPELLIRYENEEAVDDSQLPKDRFSAERLKGVDSTLKIQPAELGDSAVYLCASSPKGGLVLNTEAFFGQGTRLTVV.

Note on this clone: A read error may account for a junction end that differs from germline. The chain recombines TRBV28 with TRBJ1-2, with a tentative D call TRBD1 (6 bases). CDR3 length equals 12 residues. Germline CDR1 MDHEN, CDR2 SYDVKM. The CDR3 sequence: CASRLKIGTPSF. As DNA, the CDR3 is TGTGCCAGCAGACTAAAAATCGGGACACCCAGCTTC.

This clone has more than one count but fewer than ten. The rearrangement links TRBV7-6 to TRBJ2-7; 7 bases agree with TRBD1. Trimming cost V 1 base and J 4 bases; bases outside gene matches: 10. This CDR3 is built from 16 residues. Germline V lookup: CDR1 SGHVS, CDR2 FNYEAQ. Here the CDR3 DNA reads TGTGCCAGCAGCTTAGGCAACGGACAGGACAGTTACGAGCAGTACTTC. This encodes CASSLGNGQDSYEQYF.

This clone appeared a single time. V and J are TRBV6-4 and TRBJ2-2, with D perhaps matching TRBD2 (5 bases). The V and J ends lost 2 bases and 3 bases respectively, with 10 bases between them. The CDR3 consists of 15 residues. The germline V gene encodes CDR1 MRHNA and CDR2 SNTAGT. This CDR3 is CASSDRPGDTGELFF. CDR3 nucleotide sequence: TGTGCCAGCAGTGACCGGCCCGGGGACACCGGGGAGCTGTTTTTT.

The chain recombines TRBV27 with TRBJ1-1; 8 positions agree with TRBD1. CDR1 and CDR2 from the germline V gene are MNHEY and SMNVEV (reference sequence). The trim removed 9 bases at V and 4 bases at J, leaving 7 bases unmatched. This CDR3 region has 13 residues. The CDR3 sequence: CASNRGGGTEAFF. The CDR3 DNA follows: TGTGCCAGTAACAGGGGGGGCGGCACTGAAGCTTTCTTT.

The V call is TRBV29-1, the J call TRBJ2-7; D not certain. The CDR3 runs to 14 residues. V gave up 6 bases and J gave up 0 bases, with 15 bases separating them. CDR1 SQVTM and CDR2 ANQGSEA come from the germline V gene. CDR3 nucleotide sequence: TGCAGCGTGCGAGGTATAGGCAGCTCCTACGAGCAGTACTTC. This translates into CSVRGIGSSYEQYF.

The chain joins TRBV30 to TRBJ1-5, with 9 bases fitting TRBD1. Germline V gene data show CDR1 as GTSNPN and CDR2 as SVGIG (reference sequence). V trimming: 1 base; J trimming: 8 bases; junction bases outside the gene matches: 3. The length of the CDR3 is 13 residues. The CDR3 loop is CAWSGQGVEPQHF. In DNA form, the CDR3 reads TGTGCCTGGAGTGGACAGGGGGTCGAGCCCCAGCATTTT.

This CDR3 reads CASLDRGRGRAFF. CDR3 sequence (DNA): TGTGCCAGCCTTGACAGGGGACGGGGACGGGCTTTCTTT. This chain joins TRBV6-6 and TRBJ1-1, with 8 bases aligning to TRBD1. The CDR3 extends over 13 amino acids. V gave up 8 bases and J gave up 11 bases; unmatched junction bases: 13. Looked up from germline, CDR1 is MNHNY and CDR2 is SVGAGI (reference sequence).

The V gene is TRBV27, the J gene TRBJ1-2; 7 nucleotides agree with TRBD1. Germline V CDR1 and CDR2: MNHEY, SMNVEV (reference sequence). This CDR3 spans 19 amino acids. V trimming: 2 bases; J trimming: 3 bases; junction bases outside the gene matches: 18. As DNA, the CDR3 is TGTGCCAGCAGTTTAACAAACCCATACCGGGAGGGGGCAGACTATGGCTACACCTTC. Residues: CASSLTNPYREGADYGYTF.

The chain carries TRBV28 and TRBJ2-7, with D maybe TRBD2 (6 bases). Trimming removed 4 bases at V and 0 bases at J, with 22 bases between. Germline CDR1 MDHEN, CDR2 SYDVKM. The CDR3 contains 18 residues. The CDR3, as DNA: TGTGCCAGCAGTTCGTTGCCGGGCGCAGGAGGGGCCTCCTACGAGCAGTACTTC. Encoded protein: CASSSLPGAGGASYEQYF.

Only a few counts were recorded for this clone. The genes are TRBV11-2 and TRBJ2-4; perhaps TRBD1 as D (5 bases). Germline lookup yields CDR1 SGHAT and CDR2 FQNNGV. This CDR3 region has 13 residues. V was trimmed by 1 base and J by 9 bases, leaving 10 bases between them. The CDR3 loop is CASSLGRVGIQYF. DNA of the CDR3: TGTGCCAGCAGCTTAGGCAGGGTGGGCATTCAGTACTTC.

The chain joins TRBV2 to TRBJ2-1; 12 nucleotides agree with TRBD2. With 7 bases clipped from V and 9 bases from J, the junction kept 4 bases outside the gene matches. Germline V gene lookup returns CDR1 SNHLY and CDR2 FYNNEI. This CDR3 has 13 amino acids. The CDR3 nucleotides read TGTGCCAGCAAGACTAGCGGGAGCGGTGAGCAGTTCTTC. The encoded protein is CASKTSGSGEQFF.

The chain recombines TRBV28 with TRBJ2-7; 7 positions match TRBD1. The CDR3 has 12 amino acids. J lost 3 bases, V lost 9 bases, and 5 bases had no gene match. The germline CDR1 and CDR2 sequences are MDHEN and SYDVKM. CDR3 coding DNA: TGTGCCAGTCAGGGACAGTACTACGAGCAGTACTTC. This encodes CASQGQYYEQYF.

The V gene is TRBV9, the J gene TRBJ2-5; D may be TRBD2 (7 bases). The CDR3 sequence is 16 residues long. V shed 6 bases and J shed 0 bases, with 18 bases lying between them. Germline V gene lookup returns CDR1 SGDLS and CDR2 YYNGEE. CDR3 nucleotides: TGTGCCAGCACCAAGGGGGGGGCACGCTACCAAGAGACCCAGTACTTC. It is translated as CASTKGGARYQETQYF. The full variable domain, completed using reference TRBV9 and TRBJ2-5, is DSGVTQTPKHLITATGQRVTLRCSPRSGDLSVYWYQQSLDQGLQFLIQYYNGEERAKGNILERFSAQQFPDLHSELNLSSLELGDSALYFCASTKGGARYQETQYFGPGTRLLVL.

The V call is TRBV27, the J call TRBJ2-4, with D possibly being TRBD1 (5 bases). There are 16 residues in the CDR3. CDR1 is MNHEY and CDR2 is SMNVEV in the germline V gene (reference sequence). Trimming took off 3 bases at V and 2 bases at J, with 14 bases between the two ends. CDR3 sequence reads: CASSLGLSRPKNIQYF. The CDR3 DNA sequence: TGTGCCAGCAGTTTGGGGCTGAGTAGGCCCAAAAACATTCAGTACTTC.

The chain links TRBV5-6 to TRBJ1-3; TRBD1 might be the D (6 bases). Deletions cut 4 bases from V and 3 bases from J, with 17 bases between. The germline V gene encodes CDR1 SGHDT and CDR2 YYEEEE. There are 16 residues in the CDR3. For the CDR3, the DNA is TGTGCCAGCAGCCCCGGGGGGCCCCTGAATGGAAACACCATATATTTT. Translating it yields CASSPGGPLNGNTIYF.

The gene calls are TRBV19 and TRBJ2-7; 8 bases line up with TRBD1. The CDR3 is made up of 18 amino acids. Germline V CDR1 and CDR2: LNHDA, SQIVND (reference sequence). With 2 bases clipped from V and 2 bases from J, the junction kept 14 bases outside the gene matches. The chain's CDR3 is CASSISPQPGQEPYEQYF. In nucleotides, the CDR3 is TGTGCCAGTAGTATATCCCCCCAACCGGGACAGGAACCCTACGAGCAGTACTTC. The full variable domain, completed using reference TRBV19 and TRBJ2-7, is DGGITQSPKYLFRKEGQNVTLSCEQNLNHDAMYWYRQDPGQGLRLIYYSQIVNDFQKGDIAEGYSVSREKKESFPLTVTSAQKNPTAFYLCASSISPQPGQEPYEQYFGPGTRLTVT.

This clone was seen a handful of times. The rearrangement joins TRBV5-6 to TRBJ1-5; D uncertain. Trimming shortened V by 0 bases and J by 1 base, and 11 bases separated the two germline ends. The CDR3 sequence is 16 residues long. CDR1 and CDR2 (germline): SGHDT, YYEEEE. DNA for the CDR3: TGTGCCAGCAGCTTGGGAGGGATAAGGAGCAATCAGCCCCAGCATTTT. Protein: CASSLGGIRSNQPQHF.

V and J are TRBV19 and TRBJ1-1; D ambiguous. V dropped 3 bases and J dropped 4 bases, with 21 bases sitting between them. The CDR3 consists of 17 residues. CDR1 and CDR2 (germline): LNHDA, SQIVND (reference sequence). In nucleotides, the CDR3 is TGTGCCAGTAGTATCATTTGGAGTCGGCGAGGGTCCACTGAAGCTTTCTTT. It translates to CASSIIWSRRGSTEAFF.

The chain combines TRBV27 with TRBJ1-3; 8 nucleotides agree with TRBD1. The V gene's germline CDR1 is MNHEY and CDR2 SMNVEV (reference sequence). V trimming: 8 bases; J trimming: 3 bases; junction bases outside the gene matches: 6. The length of the CDR3 is 14 residues. CDR3 nucleotide sequence: TGTGCCAGCCGGGACAGGAGATTTGGAAACACCATATATTTT. It is translated as CASRDRRFGNTIYF.

The chain links TRBV3-1 (or the pseudogene TRBV3-2) to TRBJ2-1; 9 nucleotides line up with TRBD2. Germline loops: CDR1 LGHDT, CDR2 YNNKEL (reference sequence). V was pared by 4 bases and J by 0 bases, with 13 bases of the junction left unmatched. The CDR3 loop spans 19 amino acids. The CDR3 reads CASSPPGGRAASSYNEQFF. Here the CDR3 DNA reads TGTGCCAGCAGCCCCCCGGGCGGGAGGGCCGCGAGCTCCTACAATGAGCAGTTCTTC.

V gene TRBV7-9 combines with J gene TRBJ2-2, with a weak D call TRBD1 (5 bases). The CDR3 consists of 14 residues. Trimming removed 5 bases at V and 7 bases at J, with 14 bases between. Germline V gene lookup returns CDR1 SEHNR and CDR2 FQNEAQ (reference sequence). CDR3 bases: TGTGCCAGCAGCCCACAGCAGGGTCACGGGGAGCTGTTTTTT. Translated, it gives CASSPQQGHGELFF.

This chain connects TRBV10-3 to TRBJ1-6; 12 bases are shared with TRBD1. The CDR3 covers 15 residues. Germline V gene lookup returns CDR1 ENHRY and CDR2 SYGVKD. The J segment lost 7 bases and the V segment lost 6 bases, leaving 4 bases of the junction unmatched. The CDR3 loop reads CAIRGTGGLNSPLHF. CDR3 DNA: TGTGCCATCAGGGGGACAGGGGGCCTCAATTCACCCCTCCACTTT.

V usage is TRBV28 and J usage is TRBJ2-1; 10 bases line up with TRBD1. The CDR3 spans 12 residues. The junction had 7 bases not matched to a gene; V was cut back by 7 bases and J by 13 bases. Germline V gives CDR1 MDHEN, CDR2 SYDVKM. CDR3 amino acids: CASTRDRGAQFF. In nucleotides, the CDR3 is TGTGCCAGCACCAGGGACAGGGGCGCTCAGTTCTTC. The full variable domain, with the rest looked up from reference TRBV28 and TRBJ2-1, is DVKVTQSSRYLVKRTGEKVFLECVQDMDHENMFWYRQDPGLGLRLIYFSYDVKMKEKGDIPEGYSVSREKKERFSLILESASTNQTSMYLCASTRDRGAQFFGPGTRLTVL.

This clone has just a few counts. The chain links TRBV18 to TRBJ1-1, with no clear D. The CDR3 has 15 residues. Germline V gives CDR1 KGHSH, CDR2 LQKENI. V shed 4 bases and J shed 2 bases, with 14 bases lying between them. CDR3 protein: CASSLSAGVNTEAFF. As DNA, the CDR3 is TGTGCCAGCTCACTATCGGCCGGGGTTAACACTGAAGCTTTCTTT.

This chain links TRBV9 with TRBJ2-3; D remains unclear. Germline V CDR1 and CDR2: SGDLS, YYNGEE. The V gene lost 0 bases and the J gene lost 0 bases, with 11 bases spanning the gap. The CDR3 length is 16 residues. CDR3 region: CASSVDPGASTDTQYF. Written as DNA, the CDR3 is TGTGCCAGCAGCGTAGATCCAGGTGCTAGCACAGATACGCAGTATTTT.